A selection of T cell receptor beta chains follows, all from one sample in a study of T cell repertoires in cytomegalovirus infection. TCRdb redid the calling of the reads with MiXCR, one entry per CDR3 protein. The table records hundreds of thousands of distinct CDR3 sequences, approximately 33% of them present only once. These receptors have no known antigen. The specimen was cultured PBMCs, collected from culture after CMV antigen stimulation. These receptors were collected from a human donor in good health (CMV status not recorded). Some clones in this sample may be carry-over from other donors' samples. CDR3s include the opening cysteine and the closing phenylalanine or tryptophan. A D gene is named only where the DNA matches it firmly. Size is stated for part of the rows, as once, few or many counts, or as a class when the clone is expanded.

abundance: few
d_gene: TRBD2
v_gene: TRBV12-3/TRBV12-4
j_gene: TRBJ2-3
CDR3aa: CASCTSGPTDTQYF
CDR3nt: TGTGCCAGCTGCACTAGCGGGCCCACAGATACGCAGTATTTT

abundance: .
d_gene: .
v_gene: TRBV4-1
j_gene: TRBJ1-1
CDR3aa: CATSPVTWAEAFF
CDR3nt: TGCGCCACTTCGCCGGTGACATGGGCTGAAGCTTTCTTT

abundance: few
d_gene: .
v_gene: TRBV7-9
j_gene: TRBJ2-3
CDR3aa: CASSPTLPGLSTDTQYF
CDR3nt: TGTGCCAGCAGCCCCACTCTACCCGGCTTAAGCACAGATACGCAGTATTTT

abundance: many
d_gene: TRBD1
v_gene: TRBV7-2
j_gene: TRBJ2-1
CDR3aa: CASSHDRGPHNEQFF
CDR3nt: TGTGCCAGCAGCCATGACAGGGGGCCCCACAATGAGCAGTTCTTC

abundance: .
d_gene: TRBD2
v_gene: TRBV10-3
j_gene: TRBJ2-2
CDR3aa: CAIRKRENTGELFF
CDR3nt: TGTGCCATCAGGAAGCGGGAAAACACCGGGGAGCTGTTTTTT

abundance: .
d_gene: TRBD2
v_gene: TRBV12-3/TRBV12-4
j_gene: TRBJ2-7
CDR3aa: CASASGRRNEQYF
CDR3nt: TGTGCCAGCGCTAGCGGGAGGAGGAACGAGCAGTACTTC

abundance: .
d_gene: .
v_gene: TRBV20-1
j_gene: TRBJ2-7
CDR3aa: CSGYREAVHEQYF
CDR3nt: TGCAGTGGTTATAGGGAAGCGGTCCACGAGCAGTACTTC

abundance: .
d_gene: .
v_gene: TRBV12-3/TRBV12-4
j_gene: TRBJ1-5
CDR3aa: CASSGPANKNQPQHF
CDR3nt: TGTGCCAGCAGTGGGCCCGCTAATAAAAATCAGCCCCAGCATTTT

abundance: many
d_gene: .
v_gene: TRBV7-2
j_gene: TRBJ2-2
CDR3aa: CASSLFGQTNTGELFF
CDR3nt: TGTGCCAGCAGCTTATTTGGGCAGACGAACACCGGGGAGCTGTTTTTT

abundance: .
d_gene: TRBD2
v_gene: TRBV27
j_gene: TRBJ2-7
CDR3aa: CASSPAGTSGFYEQYF
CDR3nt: TGTGCCAGCAGTCCTGCTGGGACTAGCGGCTTCTACGAGCAGTACTTC

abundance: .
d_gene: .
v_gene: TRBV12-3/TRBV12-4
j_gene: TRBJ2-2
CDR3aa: CASSFWGRNTGELFF
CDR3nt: TGTGCCAGCAGTTTTTGGGGGAGGAACACCGGGGAGCTGTTTTTT

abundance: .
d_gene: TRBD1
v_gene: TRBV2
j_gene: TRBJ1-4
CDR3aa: CASSGGTDTEKLFF
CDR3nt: TGTGCCAGCAGTGGAGGGACAGATACAGAAAAACTGTTTTTT

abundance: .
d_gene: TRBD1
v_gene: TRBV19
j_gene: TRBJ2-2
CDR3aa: CASSILQGAVYTGELFF
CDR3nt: TGTGCCAGTAGTATCCTACAGGGGGCGGTTTACACCGGGGAGCTGTTTTTT

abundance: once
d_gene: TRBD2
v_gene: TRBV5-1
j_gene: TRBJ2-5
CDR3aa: CASSRGTSDETQYF
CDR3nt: TGCGCCAGCTCGCGGGGGACTAGCGATGAGACCCAGTACTTC

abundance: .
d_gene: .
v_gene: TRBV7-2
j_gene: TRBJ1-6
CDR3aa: CATSPAGASPLHF
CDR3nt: TGTGCCACCAGCCCTGCGGGGGCTTCACCCCTCCACTTT

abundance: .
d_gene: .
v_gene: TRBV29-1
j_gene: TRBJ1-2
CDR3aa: CSVDRLVVGYTF
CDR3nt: TGCAGCGTTGATCGACTAGTTGTTGGCTACACCTTC

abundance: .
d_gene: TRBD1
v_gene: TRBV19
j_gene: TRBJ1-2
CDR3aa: CASSPRDRQLYGYTF
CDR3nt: TGTGCCAGTAGTCCCCGGGACAGGCAACTCTATGGCTACACCTTC

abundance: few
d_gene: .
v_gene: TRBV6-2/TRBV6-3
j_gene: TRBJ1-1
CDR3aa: CASSYGTFSEAFF
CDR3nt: TGTGCCAGCAGTTACGGGACTTTCTCTGAAGCTTTCTTT

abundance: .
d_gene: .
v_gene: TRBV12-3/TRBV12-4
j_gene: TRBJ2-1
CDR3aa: CASRDLEYNEQFF
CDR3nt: TGTGCCAGCCGGGATCTCGAGTACAATGAGCAGTTCTTC

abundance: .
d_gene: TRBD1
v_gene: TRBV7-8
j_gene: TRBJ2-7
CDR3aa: CASSSSGAQGTEQYF
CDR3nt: TGTGCCAGCAGCTCCTCCGGGGCACAGGGGACCGAGCAGTACTTC

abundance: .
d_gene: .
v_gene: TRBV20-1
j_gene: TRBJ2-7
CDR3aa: CSAGKRGNYEQYF
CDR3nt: TGCAGTGCCGGAAAACGGGGTAACTACGAGCAGTACTTC

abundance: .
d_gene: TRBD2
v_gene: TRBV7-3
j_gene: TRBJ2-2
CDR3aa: CASCSGVNTGELFF
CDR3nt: TGTGCCAGCTGTAGCGGGGTAAACACCGGGGAGCTGTTTTTT

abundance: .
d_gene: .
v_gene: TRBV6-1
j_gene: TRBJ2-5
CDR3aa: CASQDRETQYF
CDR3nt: TGTGCCAGCCAGGACAGAGAGACCCAGTACTTC

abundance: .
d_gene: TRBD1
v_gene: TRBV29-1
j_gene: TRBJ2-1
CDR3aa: CSAGTDSYNEQFF
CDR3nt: TGCAGCGCTGGGACAGACTCCTACAATGAGCAGTTCTTC

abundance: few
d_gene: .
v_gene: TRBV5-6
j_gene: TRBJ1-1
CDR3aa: CASSLVRSSPAFF
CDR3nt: TGTGCCAGCAGCTTGGTACGTTCTAGCCCGGCTTTCTTT

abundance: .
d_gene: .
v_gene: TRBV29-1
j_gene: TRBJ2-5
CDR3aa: CSVGGSTYQETQYF
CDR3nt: TGCAGCGTTGGCGGGTCCACGTACCAAGAGACCCAGTACTTC

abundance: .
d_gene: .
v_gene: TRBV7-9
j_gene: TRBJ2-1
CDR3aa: CASSTWLGQDYNEQFF
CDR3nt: TGTGCCAGCAGCACGTGGTTGGGACAAGATTACAATGAGCAGTTCTTC

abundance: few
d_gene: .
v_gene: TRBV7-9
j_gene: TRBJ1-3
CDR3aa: CASSSPGGSGNTIYF
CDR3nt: TGTGCCAGCAGCTCTCCGGGGGGCTCTGGAAACACCATATATTTT

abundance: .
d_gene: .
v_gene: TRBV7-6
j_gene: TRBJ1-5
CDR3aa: CASSSGPTEPQPQHF
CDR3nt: TGTGCCAGCAGCTCGGGACCTACTGAACCTCAGCCCCAGCATTTT

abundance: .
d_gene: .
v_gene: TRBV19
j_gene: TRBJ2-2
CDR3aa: CASSRQTGNTGELFF
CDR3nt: TGTGCCAGTAGTCGGCAGACAGGGAACACCGGGGAGCTGTTTTTT

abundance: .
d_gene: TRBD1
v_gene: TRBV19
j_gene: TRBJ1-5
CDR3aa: CASSIPPGGGDQPQHF
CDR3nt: TGTGCCAGTAGTATCCCCCCAGGGGGCGGAGATCAGCCCCAGCATTTT

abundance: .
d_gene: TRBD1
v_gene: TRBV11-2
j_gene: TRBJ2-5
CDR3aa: CASSGRDRVWETQYF
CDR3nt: TGTGCCAGCAGCGGACGGGACAGGGTATGGGAGACCCAGTACTTC

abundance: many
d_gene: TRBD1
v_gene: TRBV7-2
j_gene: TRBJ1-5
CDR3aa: CASSLVQGAEVQPQHF
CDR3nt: TGTGCCAGCAGCTTAGTGCAGGGGGCCGAAGTACAGCCCCAGCATTTT

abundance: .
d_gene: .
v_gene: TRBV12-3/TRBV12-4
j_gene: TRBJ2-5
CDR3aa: CASRRVGGGETQYF
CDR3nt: TGTGCCAGCAGGCGAGTGGGAGGCGGAGAGACCCAGTACTTC

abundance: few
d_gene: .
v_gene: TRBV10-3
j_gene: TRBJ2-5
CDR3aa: CAISDPQVGYETQYF
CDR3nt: TGTGCCATCAGTGACCCCCAGGTGGGGTACGAGACCCAGTACTTC

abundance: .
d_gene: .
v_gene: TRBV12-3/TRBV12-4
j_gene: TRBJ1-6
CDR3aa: CASSSGQVISSYNSPLHF
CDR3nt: TGTGCCAGCAGCTCCGGGCAGGTCATAAGCTCCTATAATTCACCCCTCCACTTT

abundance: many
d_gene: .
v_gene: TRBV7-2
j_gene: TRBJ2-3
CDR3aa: CASSFWGPSTDTQYF
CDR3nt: TGTGCCAGCAGCTTCTGGGGGCCTAGCACAGATACGCAGTATTTT

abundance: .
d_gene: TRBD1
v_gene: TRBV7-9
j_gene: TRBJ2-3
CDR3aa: CASSSRISLDRRYHADTQYF
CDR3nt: TGTGCCAGCAGCTCGAGGATATCGTTGGACAGGAGATACCATGCAGATACGCAGTATTTT

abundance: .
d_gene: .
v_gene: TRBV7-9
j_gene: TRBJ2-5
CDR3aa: CASSLLTTTQETQYF
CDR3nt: TGTGCCAGCAGCTTACTAACTACCACCCAAGAGACCCAGTACTTC

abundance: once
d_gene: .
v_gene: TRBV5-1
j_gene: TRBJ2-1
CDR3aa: CASSLAPGINEQFF
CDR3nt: TGCGCCAGCAGCTTGGCCCCAGGGATTAATGAGCAGTTCTTC

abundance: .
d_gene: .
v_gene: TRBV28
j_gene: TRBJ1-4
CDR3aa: CASSSGGPEGEKLFF
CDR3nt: TGTGCCAGCAGTTCCGGGGGTCCAGAGGGTGAAAAACTGTTTTTT

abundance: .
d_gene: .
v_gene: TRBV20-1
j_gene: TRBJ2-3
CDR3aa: CSASSVWGRTDTQYF
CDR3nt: TGCAGTGCTAGCAGTGTATGGGGCCGCACAGATACGCAGTATTTT

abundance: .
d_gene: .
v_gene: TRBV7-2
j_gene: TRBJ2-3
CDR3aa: CASSSIKGDTQYF
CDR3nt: TGTGCCAGCAGCTCGATAAAGGGGGATACGCAGTATTTT

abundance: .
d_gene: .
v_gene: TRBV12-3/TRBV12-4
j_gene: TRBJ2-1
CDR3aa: CASRPPGLYNEQFF
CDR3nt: TGTGCCAGCAGACCCCCCGGACTATACAATGAGCAGTTCTTC

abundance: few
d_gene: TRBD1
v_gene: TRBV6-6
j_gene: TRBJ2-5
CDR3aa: CASSERAWDRGNRETQYF
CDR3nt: TGTGCCAGCAGTGAGCGGGCCTGGGACAGGGGGAACCGAGAGACCCAGTACTTC

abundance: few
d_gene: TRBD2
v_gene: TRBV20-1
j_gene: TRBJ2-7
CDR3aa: CSARAGRESEEQYF
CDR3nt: TGCAGTGCTAGAGCGGGGCGGGAGTCGGAGGAGCAGTACTTC